This TCR beta chain emerged from a study of T cells in Graves' hyperthyroidism and ophthalmopathy. Amplification yielded TCR beta CDR3 regions, with RNA transcripts as the source. First-round RT-PCR of the TCR CDR3 relied on the HTBI primer set. TCRdb re-called the multiplex PCR reads through MiXCR, storing one row per CDR3 protein. The sample records about 55,000 distinct CDR3 sequences, about 53% being singletons. Patients affected by ophthalmopathy presented a Clinical Activity Score of at least 3, a NOSPECS grade of at least 4, and disease duration below 3 months. Exclusion of a patient resulted from uncontrolled infection, other autoimmune disease, pregnancy or lactation. This clonotype was seen ten or more times. The sequenced sample consisted of blood. The source of this sequence is a woman aged 55-75 years with Graves' ophthalmopathy.

Written as DNA, the CDR3 is TGTGCCTGGAGTCCCACAGGGGAACAGCCCCAGCATTTT. The encoded protein is CAWSPTGEQPQHF. The chain is built from TRBV30 and TRBJ1-5, with TRBD1 matching 7 bases. V lost 2 bases, J lost 7 bases, and 5 bases stayed unmatched. CDR3 length equals 13 residues. CDR1 GTSNPN and CDR2 SVGIG come from the germline V gene (reference sequence).